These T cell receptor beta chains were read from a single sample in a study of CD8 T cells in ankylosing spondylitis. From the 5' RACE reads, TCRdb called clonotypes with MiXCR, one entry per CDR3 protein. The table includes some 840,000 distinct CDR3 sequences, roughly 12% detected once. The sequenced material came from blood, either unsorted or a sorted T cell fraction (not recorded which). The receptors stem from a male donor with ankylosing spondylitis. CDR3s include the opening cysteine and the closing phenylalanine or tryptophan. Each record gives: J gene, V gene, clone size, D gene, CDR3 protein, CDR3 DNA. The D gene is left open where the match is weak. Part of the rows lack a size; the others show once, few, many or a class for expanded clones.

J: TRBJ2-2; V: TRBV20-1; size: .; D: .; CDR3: CCARDAVQGMAGELFF; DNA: TGCTGTGCTAGAGATGCCGTCCAGGGGATGGCCGGGGAGCTGTTTTTT
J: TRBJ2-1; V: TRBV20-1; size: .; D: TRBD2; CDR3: CSASEVAGGWDEQFF; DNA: TGCAGTGCTAGTGAGGTAGCGGGGGGGTGGGATGAGCAGTTCTTC
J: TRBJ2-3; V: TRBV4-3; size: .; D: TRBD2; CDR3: CASSQDLGGGFDTQYF; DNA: TGCGCCAGCAGCCAAGATCTCGGCGGGGGGTTCGATACGCAGTATTTT
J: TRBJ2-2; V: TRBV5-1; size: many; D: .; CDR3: CASSRGENTGELFF; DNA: TGCGCCAGCAGCCGAGGGGAGAACACCGGGGAGCTGTTTTTT
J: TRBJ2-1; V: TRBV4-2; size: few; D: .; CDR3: CASSLGHGGPGNEQFF; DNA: TGTGCCAGCAGCCTAGGACATGGGGGGCCTGGAAATGAGCAGTTCTTC
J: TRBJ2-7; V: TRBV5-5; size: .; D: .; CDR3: CASSPAAGSFYEQYF; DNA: TGTGCCAGCAGCCCAGCAGCGGGTAGTTTTTACGAGCAGTACTTC
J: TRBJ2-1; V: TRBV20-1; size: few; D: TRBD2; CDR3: CSAPGTSGRREQFF; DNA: TGCAGTGCTCCGGGGACTAGCGGGAGGAGGGAGCAGTTCTTC
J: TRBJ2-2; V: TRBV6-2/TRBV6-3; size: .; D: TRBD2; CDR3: CASSPRGEVTGELFF; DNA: TGTGCCAGCAGCCCCCGGGGGGAGGTCACCGGGGAGCTGTTTTTT
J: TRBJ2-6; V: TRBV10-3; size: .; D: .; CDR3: CAISESEGRAGANVLTF; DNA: TGTGCCATCAGTGAGTCGGAGGGTCGAGCTGGGGCCAACGTCCTGACTTTC
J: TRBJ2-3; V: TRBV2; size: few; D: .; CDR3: CASNAGVGTDTQYF; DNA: TGTGCCAGCAATGCCGGGGTCGGAACAGATACGCAGTATTTT
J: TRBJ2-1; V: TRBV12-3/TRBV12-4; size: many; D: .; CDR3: CASSLGYEQFF; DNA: TGTGCCAGCAGCCTAGGGTATGAGCAGTTCTTC
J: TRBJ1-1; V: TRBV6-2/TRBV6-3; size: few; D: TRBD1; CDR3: CASSDGTGGHNTEAFF; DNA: TGTGCCAGCAGTGACGGGACAGGGGGACACAACACTGAAGCTTTCTTT
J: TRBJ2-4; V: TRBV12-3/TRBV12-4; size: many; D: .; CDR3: CASSFPGNIQYF; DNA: TGTGCCAGCAGTTTCCCGGGAAACATTCAGTACTTC
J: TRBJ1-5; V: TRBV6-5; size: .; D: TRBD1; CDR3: CASSYSGQGEVQPQHF; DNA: TGTGCCAGCAGTTACTCGGGACAGGGGGAGGTTCAGCCCCAGCATTTT
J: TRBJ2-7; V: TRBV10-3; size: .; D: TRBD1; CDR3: CAISRDREKFYEQYF; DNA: TGTGCCATCAGCCGGGACAGGGAGAAATTCTACGAGCAGTACTTC
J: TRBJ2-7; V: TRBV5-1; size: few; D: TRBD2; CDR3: CASSLVGSSGDSYEQYF; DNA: TGCGCCAGCAGCTTGGTCGGCTCTAGCGGGGACTCCTACGAGCAGTACTTC
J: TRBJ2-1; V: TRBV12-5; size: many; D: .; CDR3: CASGSPRDNEQFF; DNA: TGTGCTAGTGGCAGCCCCAGGGACAATGAGCAGTTCTTC
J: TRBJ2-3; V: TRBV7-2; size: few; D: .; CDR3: CASSLNRAADTQYF; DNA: TGTGCCAGCAGCTTAAACCGCGCGGCAGATACGCAGTATTTT
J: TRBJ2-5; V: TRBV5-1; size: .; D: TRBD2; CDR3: CASSFGGGGQETQYF; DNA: TGCGCCAGCAGCTTTGGAGGCGGGGGGCAAGAGACCCAGTACTTC
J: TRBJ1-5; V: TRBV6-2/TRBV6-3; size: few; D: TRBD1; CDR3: CASRGTGTQPQHF; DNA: TGTGCCAGCAGAGGGACAGGGACACAGCCCCAGCATTTT
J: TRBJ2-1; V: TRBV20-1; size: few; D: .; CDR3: CSASGLPRANEQFF; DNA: TGCAGTGCTAGCGGACTTCCGAGGGCCAATGAGCAGTTCTTC
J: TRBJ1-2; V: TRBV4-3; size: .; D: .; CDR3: CASSQDLGVLSGHTF; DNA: TGCGCCAGCAGCCAAGATCTTGGGGTGCTCTCGGGCCACACCTTC
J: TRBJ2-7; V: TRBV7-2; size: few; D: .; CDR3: CASSSNQGDEQYF; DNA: TGTGCCAGCAGCAGTAACCAGGGAGACGAGCAGTACTTC
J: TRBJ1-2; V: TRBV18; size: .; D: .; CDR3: CASSPGGRGYTF; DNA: TGTGCCAGCTCACCCGGCGGGCGGGGCTACACCTTC
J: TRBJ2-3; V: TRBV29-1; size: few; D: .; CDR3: CSVGGEERVGTDTQYF; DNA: TGCAGCGTTGGGGGGGAGGAACGAGTAGGAACAGATACGCAGTATTTT
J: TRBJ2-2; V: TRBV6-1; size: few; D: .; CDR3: CASRKDHGTGELFF; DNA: TGTGCCAGCAGGAAGGACCATGGCACCGGGGAGCTGTTTTTT
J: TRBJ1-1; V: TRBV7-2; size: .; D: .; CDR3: CASSFNRELEAFF; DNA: TGTGCCAGCAGCTTCAACAGGGAACTCGAAGCTTTCTTT
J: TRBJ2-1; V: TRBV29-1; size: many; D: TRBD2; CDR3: CSVGGKTSGPSNEQFF; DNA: TGCAGCGTTGGGGGCAAGACTAGCGGGCCGTCGAATGAGCAGTTCTTC
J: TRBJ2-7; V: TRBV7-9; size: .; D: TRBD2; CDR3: CASSLVLAGGLSYEQYF; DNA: TGTGCCAGCAGCTTAGTCCTAGCGGGAGGCCTCTCCTACGAGCAGTACTTC
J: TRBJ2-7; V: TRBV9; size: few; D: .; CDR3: CASSLDAPGYEQYF; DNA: TGTGCCAGCAGCTTGGACGCACCGGGGTACGAGCAGTACTTC
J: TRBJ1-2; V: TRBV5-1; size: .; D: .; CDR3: CASSPAGTGNYGYTF; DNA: TGCGCCAGCAGCCCTGCCGGGACGGGTAACTATGGCTACACCTTC
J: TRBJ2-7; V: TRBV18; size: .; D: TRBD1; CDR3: CASSPDTGAYEQYF; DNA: TGTGCCAGCTCACCAGATACAGGGGCTTACGAGCAGTACTTC
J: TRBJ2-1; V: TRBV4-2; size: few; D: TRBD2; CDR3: CASSQEMVVTSGRNEQFF; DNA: TGTGCCAGCAGCCAAGAAATGGTAGTGACTAGCGGGAGAAATGAGCAGTTCTTC
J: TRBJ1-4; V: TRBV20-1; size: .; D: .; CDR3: CSAREKETLNEKLFF; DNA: TGCAGTGCTAGAGAGAAGGAGACTTTAAATGAAAAACTGTTTTTT
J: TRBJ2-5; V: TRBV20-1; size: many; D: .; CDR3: CSASFKGFEETQYF; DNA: TGCAGTGCTAGCTTTAAGGGGTTCGAAGAGACCCAGTACTTC